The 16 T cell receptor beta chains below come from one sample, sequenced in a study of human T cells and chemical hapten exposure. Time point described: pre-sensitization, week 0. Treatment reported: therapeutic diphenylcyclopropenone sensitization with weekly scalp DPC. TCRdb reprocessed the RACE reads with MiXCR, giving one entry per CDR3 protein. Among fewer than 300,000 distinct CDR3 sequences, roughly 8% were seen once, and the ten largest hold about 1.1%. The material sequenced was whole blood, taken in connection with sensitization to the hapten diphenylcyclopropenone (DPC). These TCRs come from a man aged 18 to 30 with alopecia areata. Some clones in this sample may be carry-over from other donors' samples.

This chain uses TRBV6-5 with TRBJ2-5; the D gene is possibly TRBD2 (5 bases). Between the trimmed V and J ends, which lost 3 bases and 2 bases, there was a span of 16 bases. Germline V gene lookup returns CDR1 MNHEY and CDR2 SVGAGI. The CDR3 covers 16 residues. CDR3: CASSYGVGRGQETQYF. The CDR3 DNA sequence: TGTGCCAGCAGTTATGGTGTGGGTCGGGGTCAAGAGACCCAGTACTTC.

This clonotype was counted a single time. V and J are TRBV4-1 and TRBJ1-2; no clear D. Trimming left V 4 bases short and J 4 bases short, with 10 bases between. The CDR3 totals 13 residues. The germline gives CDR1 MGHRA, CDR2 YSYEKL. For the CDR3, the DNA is TGCGCCAGCAGCCCCTCTGAGGGCTATGGCTACACCTTC. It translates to CASSPSEGYGYTF.

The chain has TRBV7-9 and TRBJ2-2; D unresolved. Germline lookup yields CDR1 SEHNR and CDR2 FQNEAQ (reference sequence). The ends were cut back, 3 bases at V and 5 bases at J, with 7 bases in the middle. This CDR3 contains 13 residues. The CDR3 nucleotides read TGTGCCAGCAGCTTCTTCATTACCGGGGAGCTGTTTTTT. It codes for CASSFFITGELFF.

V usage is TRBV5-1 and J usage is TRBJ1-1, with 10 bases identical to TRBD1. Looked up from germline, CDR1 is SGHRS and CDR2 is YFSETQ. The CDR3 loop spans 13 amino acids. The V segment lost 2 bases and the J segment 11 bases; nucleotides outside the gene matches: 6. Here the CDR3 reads CASSFDRGRMAFF. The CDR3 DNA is TGCGCCAGCAGCTTTGACAGGGGGCGCATGGCTTTCTTT.

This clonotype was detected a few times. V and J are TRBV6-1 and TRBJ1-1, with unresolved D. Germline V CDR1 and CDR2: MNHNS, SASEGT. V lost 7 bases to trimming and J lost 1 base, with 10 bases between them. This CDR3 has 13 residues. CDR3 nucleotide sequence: TGTGCCAGCATCTTGGTCGGGAACACTGAAGCTTTCTTT. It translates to CASILVGNTEAFF.

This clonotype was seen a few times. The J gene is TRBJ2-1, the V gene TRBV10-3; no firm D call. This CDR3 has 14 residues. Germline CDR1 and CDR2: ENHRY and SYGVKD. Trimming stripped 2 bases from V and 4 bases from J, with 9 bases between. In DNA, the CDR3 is TGTGCCATCAGTGAGGACCTGGGATACAATGAGCAGTTCTTC. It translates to CAISEDLGYNEQFF.

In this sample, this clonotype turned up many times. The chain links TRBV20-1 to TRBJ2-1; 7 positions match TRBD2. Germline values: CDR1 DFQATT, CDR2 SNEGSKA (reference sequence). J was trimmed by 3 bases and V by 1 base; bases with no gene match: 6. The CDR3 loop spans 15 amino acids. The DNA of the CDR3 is TGCAGTGCTAGAGCTGGTCGGGGGGACTACAATGAGCAGTTCTTC. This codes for CSARAGRGDYNEQFF.

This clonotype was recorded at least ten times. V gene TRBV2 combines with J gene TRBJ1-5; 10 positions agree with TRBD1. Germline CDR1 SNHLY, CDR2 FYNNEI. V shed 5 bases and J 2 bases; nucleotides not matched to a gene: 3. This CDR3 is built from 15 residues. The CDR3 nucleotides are TGTGCCAGCAGTTCCGGGACAGGGGGCAATCAGCCCCAGCATTTT. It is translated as CASSSGTGGNQPQHF.

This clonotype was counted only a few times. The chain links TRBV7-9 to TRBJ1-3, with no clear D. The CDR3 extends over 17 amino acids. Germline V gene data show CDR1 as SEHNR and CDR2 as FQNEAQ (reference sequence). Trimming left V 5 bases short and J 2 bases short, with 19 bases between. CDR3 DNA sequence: TGTGCCAGCAGCCAATCGACGTGGACGGAGGCTGGAAACACCATATATTTT. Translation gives CASSQSTWTEAGNTIYF.

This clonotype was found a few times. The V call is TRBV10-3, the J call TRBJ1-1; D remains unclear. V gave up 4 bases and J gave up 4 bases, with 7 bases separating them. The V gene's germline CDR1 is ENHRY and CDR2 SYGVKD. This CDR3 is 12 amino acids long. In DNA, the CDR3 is TGTGCCATCAGTGCAACGACCACTGAAGCTTTCTTT. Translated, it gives CAISATTTEAFF.

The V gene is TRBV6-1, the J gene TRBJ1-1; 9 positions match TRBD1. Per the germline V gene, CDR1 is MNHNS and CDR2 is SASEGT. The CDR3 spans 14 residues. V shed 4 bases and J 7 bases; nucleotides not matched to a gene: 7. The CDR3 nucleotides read TGTGCCAGCAGTGTCCGGGACAGGGAATATGAAGCTTTCTTT. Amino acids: CASSVRDREYEAFF.

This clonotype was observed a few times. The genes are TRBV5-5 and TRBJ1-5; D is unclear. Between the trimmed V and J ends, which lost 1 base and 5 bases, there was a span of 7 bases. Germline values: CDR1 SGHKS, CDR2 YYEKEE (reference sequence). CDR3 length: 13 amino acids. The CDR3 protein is CASSLSFDQPQHF. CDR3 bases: TGTGCCAGCAGCTTGAGTTTCGATCAGCCCCAGCATTTT. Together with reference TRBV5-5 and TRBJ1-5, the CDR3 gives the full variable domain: DAGVTQSPTHLIKTRGQQVTLRCSPISGHKSVSWYQQVLGQGPQFIFQYYEKEERGRGNFPDRFSARQFPNYSSELNVNALLLGDSALYLCASSLSFDQPQHFGDGTRLSIL.

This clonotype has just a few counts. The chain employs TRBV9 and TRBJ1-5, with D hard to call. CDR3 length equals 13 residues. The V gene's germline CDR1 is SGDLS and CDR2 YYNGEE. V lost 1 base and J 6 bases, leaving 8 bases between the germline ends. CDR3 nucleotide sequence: TGTGCCAGCAGCGTATCCGGGAGTCAGCCCCAGCATTTT. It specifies CASSVSGSQPQHF.

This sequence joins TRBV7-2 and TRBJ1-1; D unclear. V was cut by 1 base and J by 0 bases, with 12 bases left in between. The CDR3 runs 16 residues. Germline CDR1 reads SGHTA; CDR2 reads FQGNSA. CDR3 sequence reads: CASSLVSPGMNTEAFF. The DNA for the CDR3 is TGTGCCAGCAGCTTAGTATCTCCTGGTATGAACACTGAAGCTTTCTTT.

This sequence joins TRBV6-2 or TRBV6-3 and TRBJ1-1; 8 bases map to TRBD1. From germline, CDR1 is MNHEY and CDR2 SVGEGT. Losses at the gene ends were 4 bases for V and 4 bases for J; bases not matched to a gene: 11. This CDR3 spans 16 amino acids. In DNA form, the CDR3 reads TGTGCCAGCAGTTGGACAGGGATGCTTAGGGGCACTGAAGCTTTCTTT. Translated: CASSWTGMLRGTEAFF.

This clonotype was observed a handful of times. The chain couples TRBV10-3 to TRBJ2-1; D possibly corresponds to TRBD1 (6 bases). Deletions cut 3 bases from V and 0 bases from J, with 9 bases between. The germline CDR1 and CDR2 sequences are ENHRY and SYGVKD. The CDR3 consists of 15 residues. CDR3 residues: CAISETGPSYNEQFF. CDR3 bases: TGTGCCATCAGTGAAACAGGGCCCTCCTACAATGAGCAGTTCTTC.